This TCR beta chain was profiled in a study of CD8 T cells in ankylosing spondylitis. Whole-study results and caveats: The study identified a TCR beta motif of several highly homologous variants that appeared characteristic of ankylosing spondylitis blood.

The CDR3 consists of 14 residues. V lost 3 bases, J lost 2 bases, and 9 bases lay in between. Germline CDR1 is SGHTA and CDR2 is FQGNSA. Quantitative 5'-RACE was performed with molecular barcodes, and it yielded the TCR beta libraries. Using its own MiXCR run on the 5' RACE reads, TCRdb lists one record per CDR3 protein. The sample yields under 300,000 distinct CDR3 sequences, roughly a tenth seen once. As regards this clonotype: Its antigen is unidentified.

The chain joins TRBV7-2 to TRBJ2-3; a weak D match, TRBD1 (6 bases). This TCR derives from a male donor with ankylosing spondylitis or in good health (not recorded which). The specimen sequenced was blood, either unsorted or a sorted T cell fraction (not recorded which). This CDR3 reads CASSFMGATDTQYF. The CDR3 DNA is TGTGCCAGCAGCTTCATGGGGGCCACAGATACGCAGTATTTT.